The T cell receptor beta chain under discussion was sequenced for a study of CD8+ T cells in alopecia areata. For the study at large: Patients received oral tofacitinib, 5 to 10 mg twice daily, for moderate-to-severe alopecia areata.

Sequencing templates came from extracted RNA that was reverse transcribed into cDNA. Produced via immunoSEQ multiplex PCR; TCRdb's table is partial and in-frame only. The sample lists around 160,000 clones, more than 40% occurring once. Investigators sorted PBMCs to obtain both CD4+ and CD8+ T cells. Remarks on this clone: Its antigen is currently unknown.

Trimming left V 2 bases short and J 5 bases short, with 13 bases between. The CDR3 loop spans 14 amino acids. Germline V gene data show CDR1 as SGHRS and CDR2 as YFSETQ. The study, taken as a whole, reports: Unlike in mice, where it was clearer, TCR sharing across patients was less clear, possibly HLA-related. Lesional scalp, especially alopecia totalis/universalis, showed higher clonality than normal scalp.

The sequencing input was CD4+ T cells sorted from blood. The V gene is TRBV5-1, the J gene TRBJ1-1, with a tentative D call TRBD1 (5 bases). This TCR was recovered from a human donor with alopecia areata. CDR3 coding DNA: TGCGCCAGCAGCTTAAATACAGGAGGGACTGAAGCTTTCTTT. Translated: CASSLNTGGTEAFF. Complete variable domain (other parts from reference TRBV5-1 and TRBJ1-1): KAGVTQTPRYLIKTRGQQVTLSCSPISGHRSVSWYQQTPGQGLQFLFEYFSETQRNKGNFPGRFSGRQFSNSRSEMNVSTLELGDSALYLCASSLNTGGTEAFFGQGTRLTVV.